These 4 T cell receptor beta chains were all obtained from the same sample, sequenced in a study of cytomegalovirus exposure and HLA in healthy donors. Use of 60 Vbeta and 13 Jbeta primers characterized the PCR. The protocol was immunoSEQ multiplex PCR, while the TCRdb copy is restricted to in-frame clones and leaves out a portion. Of under 250,000 clones listed, 78% are singletons. The sequenced material came from PBMCs. All receptors derive from a male donor in good health and CMV-seronegative.

There are a few counts of this clone. The chain employs TRBV19 and TRBJ1-4, with D perhaps TRBD1 (5 bases). Germline loops: CDR1 LNHDA, CDR2 SQIVND (reference sequence). The CDR3 extends over 13 amino acids. Trimming shortened V by 11 bases and J by 7 bases, and 17 bases separated the two germline ends. In nucleotides, the CDR3 is TGTGCCCTACGGGAGGACGGGACTGAAAAACTGTTTTTT. Amino acids: CALREDGTEKLFF.

The V gene is TRBV5-1, the J gene TRBJ2-1; D is perhaps TRBD1 (5 bases). With 4 bases removed from V and 5 bases from J, the gap between germline ends came to 13 bases. CDR3 length equals 14 residues. The V gene's germline CDR1 is SGHRS and CDR2 YFSETQ. DNA of the CDR3: TGCGCCAGCAGCACAGGAGATATGAACAATGAGCAGTTCTTC. Amino acid sequence: CASSTGDMNNEQFF.

This clone was observed once. The V and J genes are TRBV5-1 and TRBJ2-5; 10 bases match TRBD2. There are 15 residues in the CDR3. J lost 7 bases, V lost 4 bases, and 10 bases had no gene match. CDR1 is SGHRS and CDR2 is YFSETQ in the germline V gene. This CDR3 is CASSIRAGGLGTQYF. The CDR3 DNA follows: TGCGCCAGCAGCATCCGAGCGGGAGGGTTGGGGACCCAGTACTTC.

The chain carries TRBV15 and TRBJ2-7; TRBD2 matches 11 bases. The germline CDR1 and CDR2 sequences are LNHNV and YYDKDF (reference sequence). CDR3 size: 17 residues. V lost 3 bases to trimming and J lost 0 bases; unmatched junction nucleotides: 7. CDR3 DNA sequence: TGTGCCACCAGCAGCCTAACTAGCGGGGGCGCCTCCTACGAGCAGTACTTC. Encoded protein: CATSSLTSGGASYEQYF.